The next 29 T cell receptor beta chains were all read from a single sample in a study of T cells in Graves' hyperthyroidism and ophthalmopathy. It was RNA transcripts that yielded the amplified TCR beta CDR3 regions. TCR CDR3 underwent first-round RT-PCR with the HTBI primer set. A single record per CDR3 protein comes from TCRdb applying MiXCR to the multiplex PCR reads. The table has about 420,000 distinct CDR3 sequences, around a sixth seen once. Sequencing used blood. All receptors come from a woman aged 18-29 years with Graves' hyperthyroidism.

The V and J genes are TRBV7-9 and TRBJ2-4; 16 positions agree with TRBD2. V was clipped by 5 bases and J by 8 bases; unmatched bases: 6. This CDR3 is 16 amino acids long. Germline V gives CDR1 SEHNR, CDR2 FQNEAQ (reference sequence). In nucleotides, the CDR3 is TGTGCCAGCAGCCCGGGACTAGCGGGAGGGCCGGACATTCAGTACTTC. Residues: CASSPGLAGGPDIQYF. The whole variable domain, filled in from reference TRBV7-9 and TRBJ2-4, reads DTGVSQNPRHKITKRGQNVTFRCDPISEHNRLYWYRQTLGQGPEFLTYFQNEAQLEKSRLLSDRFSAERPKGSFSTLEIQRTEQGDSAMYLCASSPGLAGGPDIQYFGAGTRLSVL.

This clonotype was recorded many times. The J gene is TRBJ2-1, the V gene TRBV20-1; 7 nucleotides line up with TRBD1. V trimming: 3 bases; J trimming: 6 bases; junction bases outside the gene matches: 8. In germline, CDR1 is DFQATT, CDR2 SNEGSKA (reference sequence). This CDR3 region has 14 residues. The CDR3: CSARDSGQPNEQFF. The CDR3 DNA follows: TGCAGTGCTAGGGACTCGGGACAGCCCAATGAGCAGTTCTTC.

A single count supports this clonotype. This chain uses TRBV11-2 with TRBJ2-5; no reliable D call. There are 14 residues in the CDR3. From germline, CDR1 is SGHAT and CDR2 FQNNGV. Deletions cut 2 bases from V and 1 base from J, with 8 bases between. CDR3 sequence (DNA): TGTGCCAGCAGCTTAACGGCTGGCCAAGAGACCCAGTACTTC. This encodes CASSLTAGQETQYF.

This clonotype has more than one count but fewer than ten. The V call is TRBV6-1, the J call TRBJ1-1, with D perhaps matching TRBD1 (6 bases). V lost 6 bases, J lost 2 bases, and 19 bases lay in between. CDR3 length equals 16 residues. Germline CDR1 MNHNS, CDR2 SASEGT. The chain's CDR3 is CASRRTGGLPNTEAFF. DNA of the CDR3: TGTGCCAGCAGGAGAACCGGGGGGCTACCCAACACTGAAGCTTTCTTT.

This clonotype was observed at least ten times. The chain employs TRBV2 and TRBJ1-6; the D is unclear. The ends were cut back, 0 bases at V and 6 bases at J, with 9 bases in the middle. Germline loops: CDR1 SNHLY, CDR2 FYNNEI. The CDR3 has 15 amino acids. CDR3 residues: CASSEAPRANSPLHF. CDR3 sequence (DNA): TGTGCCAGCAGTGAAGCACCCCGAGCTAATTCACCCCTCCACTTT.

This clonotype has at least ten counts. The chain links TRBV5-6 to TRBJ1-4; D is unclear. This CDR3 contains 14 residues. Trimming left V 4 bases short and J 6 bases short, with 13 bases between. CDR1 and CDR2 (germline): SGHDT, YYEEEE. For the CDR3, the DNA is TGTGCCAGCAGCACGACCCATACGGATGAAAAACTGTTTTTT. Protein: CASSTTHTDEKLFF.

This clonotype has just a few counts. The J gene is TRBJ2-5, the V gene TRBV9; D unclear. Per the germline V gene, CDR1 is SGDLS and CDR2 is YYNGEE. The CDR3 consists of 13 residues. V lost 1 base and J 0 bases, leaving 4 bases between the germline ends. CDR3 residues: CASSVKDQETQYF. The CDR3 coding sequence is TGTGCCAGCAGCGTAAAGGACCAAGAGACCCAGTACTTC.

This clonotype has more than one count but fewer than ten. The CDR3 region is CSVQRGGQPQHF. The CDR3 DNA reads as TGCAGCGTCCAACGGGGAGGTCAGCCCCAGCATTTT. This sequence joins TRBV29-1 and TRBJ1-5; D unclear. CDR1 is SQVTM and CDR2 is ANQGSEA in the germline V gene. The V and J ends lost 6 bases and 6 bases respectively, with 12 bases between them. CDR3 size: 12 residues.

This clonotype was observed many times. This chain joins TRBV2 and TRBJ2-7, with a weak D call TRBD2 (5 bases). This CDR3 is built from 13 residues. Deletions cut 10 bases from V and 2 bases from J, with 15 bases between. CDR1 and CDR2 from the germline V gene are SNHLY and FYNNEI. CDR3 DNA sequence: TGTGCCACCTGGAGCGGTACCGCCTACGAGCAGTACTTC. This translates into CATWSGTAYEQYF.

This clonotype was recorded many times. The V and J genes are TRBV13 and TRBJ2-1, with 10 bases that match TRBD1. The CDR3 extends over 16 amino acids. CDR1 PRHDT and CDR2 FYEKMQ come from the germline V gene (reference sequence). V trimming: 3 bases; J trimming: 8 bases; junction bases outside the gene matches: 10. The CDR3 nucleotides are TGTGCCAGCAGCTTGGAACTGGGACAGGGGAGGCATGAGCAGTTCTTC. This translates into CASSLELGQGRHEQFF.

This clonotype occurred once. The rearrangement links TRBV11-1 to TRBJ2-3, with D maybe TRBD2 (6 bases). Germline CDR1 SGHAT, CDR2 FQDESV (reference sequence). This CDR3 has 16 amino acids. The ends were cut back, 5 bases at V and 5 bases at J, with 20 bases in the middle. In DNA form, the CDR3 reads TGTGCCAGCAGCGCTTTTGTGGGAGGCCCGAGAGATACGCAGTATTTT. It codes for CASSAFVGGPRDTQYF.

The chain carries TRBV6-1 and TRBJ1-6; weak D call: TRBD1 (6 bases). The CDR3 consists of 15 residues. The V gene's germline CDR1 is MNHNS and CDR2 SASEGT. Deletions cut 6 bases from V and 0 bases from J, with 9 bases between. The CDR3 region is CASRQDSSYNSPLHF. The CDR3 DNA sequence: TGTGCCAGCAGACAGGACAGCTCCTATAATTCACCCCTCCACTTT.

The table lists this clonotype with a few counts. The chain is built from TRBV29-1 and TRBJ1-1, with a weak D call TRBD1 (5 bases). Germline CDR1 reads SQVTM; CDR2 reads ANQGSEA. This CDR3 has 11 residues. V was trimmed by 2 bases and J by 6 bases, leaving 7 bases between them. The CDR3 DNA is TGCAGCGTTGAAAGGGGCCCTGAAGCTTTCTTT. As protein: CSVERGPEAFF. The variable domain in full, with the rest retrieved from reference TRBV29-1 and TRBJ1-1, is SAVISQKPSRDICQRGTSLTIQCQVDSQVTMMFWYRQQPGQSLTLIATANQGSEATYESGFVIDKFPISRPNLTFSTLTVSNMSPEDSSIYLCSVERGPEAFFGQGTRLTVV.

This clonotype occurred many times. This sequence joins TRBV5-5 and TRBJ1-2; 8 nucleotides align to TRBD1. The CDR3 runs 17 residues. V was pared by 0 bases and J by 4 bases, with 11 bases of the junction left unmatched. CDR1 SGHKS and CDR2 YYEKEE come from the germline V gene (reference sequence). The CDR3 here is CASSLGPTGGPFYGYTF. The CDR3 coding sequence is TGTGCCAGCAGCTTGGGTCCCACAGGGGGTCCCTTCTATGGCTACACCTTC.

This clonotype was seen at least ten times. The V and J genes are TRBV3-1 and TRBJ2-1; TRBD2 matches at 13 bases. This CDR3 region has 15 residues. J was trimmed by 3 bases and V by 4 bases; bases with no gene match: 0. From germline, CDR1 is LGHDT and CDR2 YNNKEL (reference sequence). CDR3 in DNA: TGTGCCAGCAGCCGGACTAGCGGGAGCTACAATGAGCAGTTCTTC. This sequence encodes CASSRTSGSYNEQFF.

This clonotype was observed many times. The CDR3: CAWSFSFNQPQHF. The CDR3 bases are TGTGCCTGGAGCTTCAGCTTCAATCAGCCCCAGCATTTT. V is TRBV30 and J is TRBJ1-5; D gene unclear. The CDR3 extends over 13 amino acids. Germline CDR1 GTSNPN, CDR2 SVGIG (reference sequence). The V and J ends lost 3 bases and 3 bases respectively, with 9 bases between them.

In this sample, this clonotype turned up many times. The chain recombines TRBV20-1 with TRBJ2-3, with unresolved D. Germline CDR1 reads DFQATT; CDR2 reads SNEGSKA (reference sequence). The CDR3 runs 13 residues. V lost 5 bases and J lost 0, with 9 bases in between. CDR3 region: CSAVDVSTDTQYF. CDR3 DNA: TGCAGTGCTGTTGACGTAAGCACAGATACGCAGTATTTT.

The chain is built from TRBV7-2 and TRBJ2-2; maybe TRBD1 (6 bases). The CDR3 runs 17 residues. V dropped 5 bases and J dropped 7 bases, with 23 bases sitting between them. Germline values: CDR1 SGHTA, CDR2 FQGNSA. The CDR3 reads CASSATSGQRRFGELFF. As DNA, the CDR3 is TGTGCCAGCAGCGCCACCTCAGGACAGAGGAGGTTCGGGGAGCTGTTTTTT.

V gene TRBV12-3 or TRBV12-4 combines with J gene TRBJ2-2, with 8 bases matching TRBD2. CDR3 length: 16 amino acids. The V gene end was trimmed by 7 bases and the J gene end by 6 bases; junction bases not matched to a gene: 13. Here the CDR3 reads CASTRGGRRGAGELFF. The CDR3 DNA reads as TGTGCCAGCACCCGGGGCGGGAGGCGGGGGGCCGGGGAGCTGTTTTTT.

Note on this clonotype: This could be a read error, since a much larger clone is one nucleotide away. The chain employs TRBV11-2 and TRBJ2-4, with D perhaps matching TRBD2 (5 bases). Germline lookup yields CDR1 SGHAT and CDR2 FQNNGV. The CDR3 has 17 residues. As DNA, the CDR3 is TGTGCCAGCAGCTTATCCGCCCGTGGCTCGGGGAAAAACATTCGGTACTTC. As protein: CASSLSARGSGKNIRYF.

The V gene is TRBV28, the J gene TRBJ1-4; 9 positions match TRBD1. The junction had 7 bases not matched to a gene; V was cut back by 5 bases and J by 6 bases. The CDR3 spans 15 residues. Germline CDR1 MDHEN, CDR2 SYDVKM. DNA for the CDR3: TGTGCCAGCAGTGCCCCCGGGACAGGGTATGAAAAACTGTTTTTT. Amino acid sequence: CASSAPGTGYEKLFF.

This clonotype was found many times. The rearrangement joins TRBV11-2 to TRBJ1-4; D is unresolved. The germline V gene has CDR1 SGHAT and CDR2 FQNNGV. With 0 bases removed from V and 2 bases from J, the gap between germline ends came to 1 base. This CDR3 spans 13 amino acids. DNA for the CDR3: TGTGCCAGCAGCTTAGACACTAATGAAAAACTGTTTTTT. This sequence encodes CASSLDTNEKLFF.

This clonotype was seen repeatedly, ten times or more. The CDR3, as DNA: TGTGCCAGCAGCCCCCAGGGACTGGGGGCTAGCACTGAAGCTTTCTTT. Translating it yields CASSPQGLGASTEAFF. V is TRBV7-8 and J is TRBJ1-1, with TRBD1 as a possible D gene (6 bases). The CDR3 is made up of 16 amino acids. Trimming cost V 5 bases and J 4 bases, with 20 bases left between them. From germline, CDR1 is SGHVS and CDR2 FQNEAQ.

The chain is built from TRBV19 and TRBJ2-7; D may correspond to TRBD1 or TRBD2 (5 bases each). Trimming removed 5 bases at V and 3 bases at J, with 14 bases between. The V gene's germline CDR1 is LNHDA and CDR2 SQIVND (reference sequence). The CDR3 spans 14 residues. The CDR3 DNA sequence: TGTGCCAGTAGTTCCGGGACCGGGAACTACGAGCAGTACTTC. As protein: CASSSGTGNYEQYF.

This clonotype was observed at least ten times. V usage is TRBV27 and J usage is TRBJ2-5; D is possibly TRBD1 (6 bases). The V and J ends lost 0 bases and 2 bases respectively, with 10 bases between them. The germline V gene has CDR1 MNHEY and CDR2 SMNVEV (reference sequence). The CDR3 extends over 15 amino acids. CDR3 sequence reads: CASSLSSGQQETQYF. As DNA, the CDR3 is TGTGCCAGCAGTTTATCCAGCGGACAGCAAGAGACCCAGTACTTC.

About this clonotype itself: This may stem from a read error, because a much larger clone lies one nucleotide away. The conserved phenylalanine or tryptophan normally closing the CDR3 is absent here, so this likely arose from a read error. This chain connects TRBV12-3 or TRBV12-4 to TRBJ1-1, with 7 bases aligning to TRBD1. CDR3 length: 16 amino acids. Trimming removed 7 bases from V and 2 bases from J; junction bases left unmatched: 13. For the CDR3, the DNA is TGTGCCAGCACCGTAGGGAGGGGGCGGCTAAACACTGAAGCTTTCCTT. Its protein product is CASTVGRGRLNTEAFL.

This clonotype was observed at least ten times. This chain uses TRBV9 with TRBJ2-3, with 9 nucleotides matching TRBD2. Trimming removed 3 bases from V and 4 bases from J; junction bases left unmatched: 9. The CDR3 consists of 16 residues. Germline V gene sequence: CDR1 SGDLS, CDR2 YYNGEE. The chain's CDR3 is CASSGSSGRFADTQYF. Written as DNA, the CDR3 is TGTGCCAGCAGCGGGAGTAGCGGGAGATTTGCAGATACGCAGTATTTT.

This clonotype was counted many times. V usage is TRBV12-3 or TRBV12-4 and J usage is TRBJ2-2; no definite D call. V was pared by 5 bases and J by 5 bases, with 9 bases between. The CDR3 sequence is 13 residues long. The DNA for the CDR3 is TGTGCCAGCAGTCCTACCCGGACCGGGGAGCTGTTTTTT. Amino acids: CASSPTRTGELFF.

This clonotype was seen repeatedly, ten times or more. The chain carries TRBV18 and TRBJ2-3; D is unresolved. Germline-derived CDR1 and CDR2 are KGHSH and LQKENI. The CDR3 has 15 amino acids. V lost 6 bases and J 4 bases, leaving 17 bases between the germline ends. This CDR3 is CASSSTPSWADTQYF. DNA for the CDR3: TGTGCCAGCTCGTCGACCCCTAGTTGGGCAGATACGCAGTATTTT.